This T cell receptor (beta chain) was obtained from a study of blood T cell repertoires in COVID-19. In the source study's methods: Estimates of nucleated cell counts were drawn from the amplification of reference gene primers. The data were produced by immunoSEQ multiplex PCR, yet TCRdb's version contains in-frame clones alone and is incomplete. D and trimming come from the DNA, and the V and J calls and clone size come from that table. The sample holds 400,000 or so clones, 88% seen once. As concerns this clone: Other DNA sequences in this sample translate to the same CDR3.

Ages ranged from about 18 to 100 years, with residence in under 25 US areas. This CDR3 contains 15 residues. Germline CDR1 and CDR2: SQVTM and ANQGSEA. Trimming took 6 bases from V and 0 from J; bases not matched to a gene: 7. The receptor's source is a woman in her thirties or forties with acute COVID-19. This chain connects TRBV29-1 to TRBJ2-4; 8 nucleotides agree with TRBD1. The sample was PBMCs or T cells enriched from blood (not recorded which). The CDR3: CSVEDRALAKNIQYF. In nucleotides, the CDR3 is TGCAGCGTGGAGGACAGGGCACTAGCCAAAAACATTCAGTACTTC.